This T cell receptor (beta chain) was obtained from a study of blood T cell repertoires in COVID-19. For the study at large: Researchers got acute and convalescent COVID-19 samples from the United States, Italy and Spain. PBMCs, B-cell-depleted T cells, or T cells provided the cDNA or gDNA that made up the material.

Germline assignment: CDR1 MNHEY and CDR2 SVGAGI. CDR3 length: 16 amino acids. Deletions cut 0 bases from V and 5 bases from J, with 14 bases between. As processed by the authors: Amplifying reference gene primers gave estimates of nucleated cell counts. Here immunoSEQ multiplex PCR was the method, and the copy in TCRdb shows in-frame clones only, minus some. V and J calls and clone size are those listed in that table; D and trimming were worked out from the DNA. The sample consists of roughly 120,000 clones, about 82% of them appearing once. This sequence was found in a human donor in a cohort sampled during active COVID-19. Material for sequencing was peripheral blood. V gene TRBV6-5 combines with J gene TRBJ1-3, with D tentatively TRBD1 (6 bases). Here the CDR3 reads CASSYSGALSRNTIYF. The CDR3 DNA is TGTGCCAGCAGTTACTCGGGGGCGCTGTCCAGAAACACCATATATTTT.